Sequencing of this T cell receptor beta chain was carried out in a study of blood T cell repertoires in COVID-19. Profiling relied on immunoSEQ multiplex PCR, and the TCRdb table lists in-frame clones only, not all of them. The sample lists about 150,000 clones; approximately 85% were seen once. Recruited during active infection, patients (from Seattle) were subsequently followed longitudinally. Trimming took 6 bases from V and 7 from J; bases not matched to a gene: 4. The CDR3 is made up of 12 amino acids. CDR1 is LNHDA and CDR2 is SQIVND in the germline V gene (reference sequence). This chain uses TRBV19 with TRBJ1-2, with 8 positions matching TRBD1. The sequenced sample consisted of peripheral blood. This TCR was sampled from a woman aged 55-69 years with COVID-19, enrolled during active disease. DNA of the CDR3: TGTGCCAGTAGACAGGGGGTGTCTGGCTACACCTTC. Residues: CASRQGVSGYTF.